These T cell receptor beta chains were read from a single sample in a study of Ad26.COV2.S vaccination and SARS-CoV-2 variants. Assay used: immunoSEQ multiplex PCR; TCRdb lists only in-frame clones, some missing. The repertoire consists of some 330,000 clones, with 85% to 90% occurring once and the leading ten covering about 5%. The sequencing used peripheral blood, collected in a trial of Ad26.COV2.S vaccine versus placebo. These receptors originate from a person between 18 and 65 years old who received the Ad26.COV2.S COVID-19 vaccine or a placebo. Each CDR3 is given with its conserved first and last residue. Each record gives: D gene, V gene, CDR3 length, clone size, J gene, CDR3 DNA, CDR3 protein. D genes are given only for firm matches. Not every row has a clone size; where given, it reads once, few, many or a size class.

D: TRBD2; V: TRBV11-3; length: 16; size: -; J: TRBJ2-1; DNA: TGTGCCAGCAGCTTAGATCATTCTAGCGGGGCAAATGAGCAGTTCTTC; CDR3: CASSLDHSSGANEQFF
D: TRBD1; V: TRBV6-1; length: 15; size: -; J: TRBJ1-5; DNA: TGTGCCAGCAGTGACGAGACAGGGGGGAATCAGCCCCAGCATTTT; CDR3: CASSDETGGNQPQHF
D: -; V: TRBV19; length: 15; size: -; J: TRBJ1-5; DNA: TGTGCCAGTAGTAGGGAAATGGACGGGTCTCAGCCCCAGCATTTT; CDR3: CASSREMDGSQPQHF
D: -; V: TRBV6-6; length: 15; size: -; J: TRBJ1-3; DNA: TGTGCCAGCAGCTCCGGGTCCAGCTCTGGAAACACCATATATTTT; CDR3: CASSSGSSSGNTIYF
D: TRBD2; V: TRBV2; length: 15; size: -; J: TRBJ2-2; DNA: TGTGCCAGCCTTACTAGCGGGGGGGCCGTCGGGGAGCTGTTTTTT; CDR3: CASLTSGGAVGELFF
D: TRBD1; V: TRBV2; length: 16; size: -; J: TRBJ2-7; DNA: TGTGCCAGCAGTGGGGATTTGGACAGGGGCGGGAACGAGCAGTACTTC; CDR3: CASSGDLDRGGNEQYF
D: TRBD2; V: TRBV4-1; length: 16; size: once; J: TRBJ2-1; DNA: TGCGCCACACGCTCACATGGGACTACCTCCTACAATGAGCAGTTCTTC; CDR3: CATRSHGTTSYNEQFF
D: -; V: TRBV28; length: 16; size: medium-sized; J: TRBJ1-2; DNA: TGTGCCAGCAGTGACAACCGGGACGGCTATAACTATGGCTACACCTTC; CDR3: CASSDNRDGYNYGYTF
D: TRBD1; V: TRBV10-2; length: 16; size: once; J: TRBJ2-6; DNA: TGCGCCAGCAGTCCCAACAGGGGGGCAGGGGCCAACGTCCTGACTTTC; CDR3: CASSPNRGAGANVLTF
D: -; V: TRBV29-1; length: 14; size: -; J: TRBJ2-3; DNA: TGCAGCCTAATTAAGATAGCGGAACCAGATACGCAGTATTTT; CDR3: CSLIKIAEPDTQYF